Presented here are 2 T cell receptor beta chains from one specimen sequenced in a study of early T cells in non-severe SARS-CoV-2 infection (dated by TCRdb to 2020 to 2023). To prepare the library, 5' RACE was applied. TCRdb shows the sequencer as NextSeq 500. TCRdb itself trimmed the public reads at Q25 with fastp, ran MiXCR and retained productive beta chains. Every distinct CDR3 protein forms one entry, paired with its most common genes and DNA. For this sample the table gives about 110,000 distinct CDR3 sequences, of which about 12% were detected only once. Less than 3.5% of the sample goes to the ten largest clones. Sequenced sample: whole blood. These receptors were collected from an adult who was a healthcare worker with PCR-confirmed SARS-CoV-2 infection or an uninfected control (not recorded which).

This clonotype has ten or more counts. The chain uses TRBV18 and TRBJ1-6; no clear D. This CDR3 is built from 14 residues. The germline V and J ends were trimmed by 2 bases and 5 bases, with 7 bases remaining between them. Germline assignment: CDR1 KGHSH and CDR2 LQKENI. CDR3 region: CASSPSVDNSPLHF. The CDR3 DNA reads TGTGCCAGCTCACCATCGGTAGATAATTCACCCCTCCACTTT.

This clonotype has a count of ten or more. The chain employs TRBV6-5 and TRBJ2-7; TRBD1 matches at 8 bases. After removal of 2 bases from V and 5 bases from J, the junction contained 8 bases not matched to a gene. CDR1 MNHEY and CDR2 SVGAGI come from the germline V gene. CDR3 length: 15 amino acids. CDR3 nucleotides: TGTGCCAGCAGTTACCCAGTCAGGGGGCGGAACGAGCAGTACTTC. Translated: CASSYPVRGRNEQYF.